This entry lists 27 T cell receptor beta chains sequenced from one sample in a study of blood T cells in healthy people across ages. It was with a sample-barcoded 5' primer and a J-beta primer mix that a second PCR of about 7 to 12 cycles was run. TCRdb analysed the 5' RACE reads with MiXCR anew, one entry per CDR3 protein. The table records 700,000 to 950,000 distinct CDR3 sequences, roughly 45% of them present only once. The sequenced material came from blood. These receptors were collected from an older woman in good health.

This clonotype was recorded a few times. The CDR3 protein is CASSEGSAGGYTF. CDR3 bases: TGTGCCAGCAGTGAAGGCAGTGCGGGGGGCTACACCTTC. V is TRBV2 and J is TRBJ1-2; D call uncertain. V dropped 1 base and J dropped 8 bases, with 11 bases sitting between them. The V gene's germline CDR1 is SNHLY and CDR2 FYNNEI. CDR3 length: 13 residues.

CDR3 in amino acids: CASSLTRDYEQYF. Here the CDR3 DNA reads TGTGCCAGCTCACTGACCCGGGACTACGAGCAGTACTTC. V gene TRBV18 combines with J gene TRBJ2-7; D possibly corresponds to TRBD2 (5 bases). The CDR3 length is 13 residues. Trimming shortened V by 4 bases and J by 3 bases, and 10 bases separated the two germline ends. CDR1 is KGHSH, CDR2 LQKENI, per germline.

The CDR3 DNA follows: TGTGCCAGCTCACCAGTTGCTAGCGGGGGCCAAGAGACCCAGTACTTC. It codes for CASSPVASGGQETQYF. The V call is TRBV18, the J call TRBJ2-5, with 10 bases lining up with TRBD2. V shed 2 bases and J 1 base; nucleotides not matched to a gene: 4. The CDR3 length is 16 residues. The germline CDR1 and CDR2 sequences are KGHSH and LQKENI. Complete variable domain (other parts from reference TRBV18 and TRBJ2-5): NAGVMQNPRHLVRRRGQEARLRCSPMKGHSHVYWYRQLPEEGLKFMVYLQKENIIDESGMPKERFSAEFPKEGPSILRIQQVVRGDSAAYFCASSPVASGGQETQYFGPGTRLLVL.

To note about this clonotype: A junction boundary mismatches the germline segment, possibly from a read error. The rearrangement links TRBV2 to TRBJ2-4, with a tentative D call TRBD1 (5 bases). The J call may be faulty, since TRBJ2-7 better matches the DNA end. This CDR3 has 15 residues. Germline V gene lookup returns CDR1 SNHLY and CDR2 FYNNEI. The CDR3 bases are TGTGTCAGCTCGAGCGAGGACATAGGACGCTACGAGCAGTACTTC. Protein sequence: CVSSSEDIGRYEQYF.

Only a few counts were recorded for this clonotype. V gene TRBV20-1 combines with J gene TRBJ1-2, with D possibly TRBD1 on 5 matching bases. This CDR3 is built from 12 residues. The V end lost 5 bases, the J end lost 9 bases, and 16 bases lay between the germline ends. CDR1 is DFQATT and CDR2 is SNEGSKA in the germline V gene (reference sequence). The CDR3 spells CSAQGWGQSYTF. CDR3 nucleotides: TGCAGTGCTCAGGGTTGGGGTCAGAGCTACACCTTC.

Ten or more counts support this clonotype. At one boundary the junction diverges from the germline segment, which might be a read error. CDR3 region: CASSLGGTATNEKLFF. CDR3 coding DNA: TGTGCCAGCAGCTTAGGTGGGACAGCAACTAATGAAAAACTGTTTTTT. The chain is built from TRBV12-3 or TRBV12-4 and TRBJ1-4; 7 bases fit TRBD1. This CDR3 region has 16 residues.

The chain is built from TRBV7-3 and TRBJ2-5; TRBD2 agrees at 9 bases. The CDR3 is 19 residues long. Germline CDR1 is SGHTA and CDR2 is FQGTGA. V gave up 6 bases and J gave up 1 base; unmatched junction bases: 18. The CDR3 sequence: CASSSRLGTSSPTQETQYF. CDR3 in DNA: TGTGCCAGCAGTTCTCGACTCGGGACTAGCAGCCCCACCCAAGAGACCCAGTACTTC.

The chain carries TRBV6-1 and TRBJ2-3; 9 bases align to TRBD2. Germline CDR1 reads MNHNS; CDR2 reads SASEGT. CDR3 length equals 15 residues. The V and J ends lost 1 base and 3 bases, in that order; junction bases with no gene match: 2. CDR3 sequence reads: CASSEERGETDTQYF. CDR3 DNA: TGTGCCAGCAGTGAAGAGCGGGGGGAGACAGATACGCAGTATTTT.

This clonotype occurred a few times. The CDR3 is CSAVWGPYGYTF. For the CDR3, the DNA is TGCAGTGCGGTGTGGGGACCCTATGGCTACACCTTC. The rearrangement joins TRBV20-1 to TRBJ1-2, with a tentative D call TRBD1 (5 bases). The CDR3 extends over 12 amino acids. Germline V CDR1 and CDR2: DFQATT, SNEGSKA (reference sequence). V lost 6 bases and J lost 4, with 12 bases in between.

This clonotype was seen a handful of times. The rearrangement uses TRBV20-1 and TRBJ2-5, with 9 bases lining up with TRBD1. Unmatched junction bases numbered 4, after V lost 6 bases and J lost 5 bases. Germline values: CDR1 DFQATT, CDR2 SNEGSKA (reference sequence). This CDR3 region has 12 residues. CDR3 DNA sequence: TGCAGTGCCGGACAGGGGACGGAGACCCAGTACTTC. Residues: CSAGQGTETQYF.

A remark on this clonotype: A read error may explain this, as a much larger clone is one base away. The CDR3 DNA follows: TGCGCCAACAGCTTGAAAGTATTGGGACAGGGATCAGAGACCCAGTACTTC. Residues: CANSLKVLGQGSETQYF. The chain combines TRBV5-1 with TRBJ2-5; 9 positions match TRBD1. CDR1 is SGHRS and CDR2 is YFSETQ in the germline V gene. The CDR3 is 17 residues long.

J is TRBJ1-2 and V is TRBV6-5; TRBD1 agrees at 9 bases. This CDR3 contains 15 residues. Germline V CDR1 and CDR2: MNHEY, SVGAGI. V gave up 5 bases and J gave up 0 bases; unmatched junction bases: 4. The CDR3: CASSRTGEANYGYTF. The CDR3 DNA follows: TGTGCCAGCAGTAGGACAGGGGAGGCTAACTATGGCTACACCTTC.

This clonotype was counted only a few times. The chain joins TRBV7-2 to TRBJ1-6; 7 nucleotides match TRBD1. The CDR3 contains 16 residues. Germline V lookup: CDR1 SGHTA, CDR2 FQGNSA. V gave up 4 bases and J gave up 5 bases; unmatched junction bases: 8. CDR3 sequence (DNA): TGTGCCAGCAGCTACTTAACCGGGACAGATAATTCACCCCTCCACTTT. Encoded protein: CASSYLTGTDNSPLHF.

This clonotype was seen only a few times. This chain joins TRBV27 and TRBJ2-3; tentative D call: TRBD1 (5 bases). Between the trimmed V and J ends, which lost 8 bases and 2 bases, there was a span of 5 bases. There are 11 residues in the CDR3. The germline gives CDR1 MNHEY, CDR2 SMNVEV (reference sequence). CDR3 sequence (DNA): TGTGCCAGCGGGGCCACAGATACGCAGTATTTT. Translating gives CASGATDTQYF.

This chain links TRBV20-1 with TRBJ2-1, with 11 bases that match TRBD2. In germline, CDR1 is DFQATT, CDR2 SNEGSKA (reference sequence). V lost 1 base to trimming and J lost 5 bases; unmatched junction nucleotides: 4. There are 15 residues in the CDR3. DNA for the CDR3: TGCAGTGCTAGAGGGGTAGCGGGGGGGCACAATGAGCAGTTCTTC. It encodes CSARGVAGGHNEQFF.

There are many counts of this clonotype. The DNA for the CDR3 is TGTGCCAGCAGTCCGGGCCCCGATACGCAGTATTTT. It encodes CASSPGPDTQYF. The chain links TRBV18 to TRBJ2-3; D uncertain. The CDR3 has 12 amino acids. The V gene lost 8 bases and the J gene lost 6 bases, with 12 bases spanning the gap. Germline lookup yields CDR1 KGHSH and CDR2 LQKENI.

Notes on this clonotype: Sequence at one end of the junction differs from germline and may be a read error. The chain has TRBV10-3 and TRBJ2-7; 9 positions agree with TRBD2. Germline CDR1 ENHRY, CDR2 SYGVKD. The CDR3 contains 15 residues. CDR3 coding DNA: TGTACCATCAGAGGGAGCGGGGGGTTTCAATACGAGCAGTACTTC. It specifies CTIRGSGGFQYEQYF.

The CDR3 DNA reads as TGTGCCAGCAGCTTCTACGGGACTGAGTCACCCCTCCACTTT. This codes for CASSFYGTESPLHF. The V and J genes are TRBV7-9 and TRBJ1-6; D is possibly TRBD1 (5 bases). V lost 3 bases and J 10 bases, leaving 13 bases between the germline ends. This CDR3 region has 14 residues. Germline V CDR1 and CDR2: SEHNR, FQNEAQ (reference sequence).

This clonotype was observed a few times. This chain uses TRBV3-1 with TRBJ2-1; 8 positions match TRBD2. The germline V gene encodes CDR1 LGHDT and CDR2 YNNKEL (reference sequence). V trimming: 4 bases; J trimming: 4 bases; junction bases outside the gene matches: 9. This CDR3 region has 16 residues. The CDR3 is CASSPNSGRPYNEQFF. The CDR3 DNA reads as TGTGCCAGCAGCCCTAACAGCGGGAGACCGTACAATGAGCAGTTCTTC.

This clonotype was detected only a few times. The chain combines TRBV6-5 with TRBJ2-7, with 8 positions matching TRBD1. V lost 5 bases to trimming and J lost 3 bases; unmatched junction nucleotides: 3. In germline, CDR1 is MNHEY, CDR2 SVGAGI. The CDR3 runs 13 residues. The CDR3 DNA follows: TGTGCCAGCAGTCGACAGGGGCACTACGAGCAGTACTTC. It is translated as CASSRQGHYEQYF.

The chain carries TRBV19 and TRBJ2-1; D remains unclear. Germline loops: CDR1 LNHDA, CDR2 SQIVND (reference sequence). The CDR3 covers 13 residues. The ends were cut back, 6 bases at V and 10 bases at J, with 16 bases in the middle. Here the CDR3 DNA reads TGTGCCAGTAGCATAAAAGGAGTGGGCGAGCAGTTCTTC. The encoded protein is CASSIKGVGEQFF.

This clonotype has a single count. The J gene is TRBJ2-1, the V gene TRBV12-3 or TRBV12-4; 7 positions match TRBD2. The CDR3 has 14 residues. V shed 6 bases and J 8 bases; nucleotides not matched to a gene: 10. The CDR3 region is CASRVTGREDEQFF. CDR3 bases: TGTGCCAGCAGGGTAACGGGACGGGAGGATGAGCAGTTCTTC.

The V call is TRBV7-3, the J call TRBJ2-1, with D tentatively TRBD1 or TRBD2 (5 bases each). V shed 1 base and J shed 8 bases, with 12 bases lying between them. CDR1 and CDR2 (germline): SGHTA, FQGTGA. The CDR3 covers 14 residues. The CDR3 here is CASSLMAGSDEQFF. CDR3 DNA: TGTGCCAGCAGCTTAATGGCAGGGAGCGATGAGCAGTTCTTC.

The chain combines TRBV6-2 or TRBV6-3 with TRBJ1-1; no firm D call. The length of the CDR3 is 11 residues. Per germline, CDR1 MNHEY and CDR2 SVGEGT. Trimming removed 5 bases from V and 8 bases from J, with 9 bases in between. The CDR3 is CASSAPPEAFF. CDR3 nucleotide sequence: TGTGCCAGCAGTGCGCCCCCGGAAGCTTTCTTT.

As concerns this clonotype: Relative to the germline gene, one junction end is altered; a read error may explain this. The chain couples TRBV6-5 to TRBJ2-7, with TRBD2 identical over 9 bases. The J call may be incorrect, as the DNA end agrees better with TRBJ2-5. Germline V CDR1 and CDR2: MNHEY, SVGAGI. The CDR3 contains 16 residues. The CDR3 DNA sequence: TGTGCCGGCAGTTACTCGAGAGGCGGGAGGGGAGAGACCCAGTACTTC. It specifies CAGSYSRGGRGETQYF.

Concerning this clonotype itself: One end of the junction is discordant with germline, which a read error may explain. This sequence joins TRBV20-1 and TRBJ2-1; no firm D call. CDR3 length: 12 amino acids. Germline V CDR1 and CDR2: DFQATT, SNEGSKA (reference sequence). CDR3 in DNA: TGCGGTGCTCCGACTGTTTACAATGAGCAGTTCTTC. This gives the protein CGAPTVYNEQFF.

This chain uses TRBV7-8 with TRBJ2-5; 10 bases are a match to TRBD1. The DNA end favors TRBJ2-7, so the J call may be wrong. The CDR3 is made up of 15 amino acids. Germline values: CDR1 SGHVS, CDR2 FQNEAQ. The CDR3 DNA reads TGTGCCAGCAGCCACCGGGACAGGGGAGGCCACGAGCAGTACTTC. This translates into CASSHRDRGGHEQYF.